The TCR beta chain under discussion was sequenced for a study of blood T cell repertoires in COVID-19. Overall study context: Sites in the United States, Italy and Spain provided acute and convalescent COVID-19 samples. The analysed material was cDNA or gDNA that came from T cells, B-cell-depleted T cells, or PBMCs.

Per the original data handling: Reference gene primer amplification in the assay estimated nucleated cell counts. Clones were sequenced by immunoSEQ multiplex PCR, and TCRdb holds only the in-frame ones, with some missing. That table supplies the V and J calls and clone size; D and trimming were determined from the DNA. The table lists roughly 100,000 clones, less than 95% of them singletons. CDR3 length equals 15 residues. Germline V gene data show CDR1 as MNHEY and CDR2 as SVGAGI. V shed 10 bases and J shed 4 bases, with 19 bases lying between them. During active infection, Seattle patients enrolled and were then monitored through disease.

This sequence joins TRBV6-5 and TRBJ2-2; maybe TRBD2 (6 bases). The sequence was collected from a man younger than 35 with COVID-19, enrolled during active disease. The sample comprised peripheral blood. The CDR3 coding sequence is TGTGCCACCCTCGGCCTAGCGCCAATCACCGGGGAGCTGTTTTTT. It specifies CATLGLAPITGELFF.